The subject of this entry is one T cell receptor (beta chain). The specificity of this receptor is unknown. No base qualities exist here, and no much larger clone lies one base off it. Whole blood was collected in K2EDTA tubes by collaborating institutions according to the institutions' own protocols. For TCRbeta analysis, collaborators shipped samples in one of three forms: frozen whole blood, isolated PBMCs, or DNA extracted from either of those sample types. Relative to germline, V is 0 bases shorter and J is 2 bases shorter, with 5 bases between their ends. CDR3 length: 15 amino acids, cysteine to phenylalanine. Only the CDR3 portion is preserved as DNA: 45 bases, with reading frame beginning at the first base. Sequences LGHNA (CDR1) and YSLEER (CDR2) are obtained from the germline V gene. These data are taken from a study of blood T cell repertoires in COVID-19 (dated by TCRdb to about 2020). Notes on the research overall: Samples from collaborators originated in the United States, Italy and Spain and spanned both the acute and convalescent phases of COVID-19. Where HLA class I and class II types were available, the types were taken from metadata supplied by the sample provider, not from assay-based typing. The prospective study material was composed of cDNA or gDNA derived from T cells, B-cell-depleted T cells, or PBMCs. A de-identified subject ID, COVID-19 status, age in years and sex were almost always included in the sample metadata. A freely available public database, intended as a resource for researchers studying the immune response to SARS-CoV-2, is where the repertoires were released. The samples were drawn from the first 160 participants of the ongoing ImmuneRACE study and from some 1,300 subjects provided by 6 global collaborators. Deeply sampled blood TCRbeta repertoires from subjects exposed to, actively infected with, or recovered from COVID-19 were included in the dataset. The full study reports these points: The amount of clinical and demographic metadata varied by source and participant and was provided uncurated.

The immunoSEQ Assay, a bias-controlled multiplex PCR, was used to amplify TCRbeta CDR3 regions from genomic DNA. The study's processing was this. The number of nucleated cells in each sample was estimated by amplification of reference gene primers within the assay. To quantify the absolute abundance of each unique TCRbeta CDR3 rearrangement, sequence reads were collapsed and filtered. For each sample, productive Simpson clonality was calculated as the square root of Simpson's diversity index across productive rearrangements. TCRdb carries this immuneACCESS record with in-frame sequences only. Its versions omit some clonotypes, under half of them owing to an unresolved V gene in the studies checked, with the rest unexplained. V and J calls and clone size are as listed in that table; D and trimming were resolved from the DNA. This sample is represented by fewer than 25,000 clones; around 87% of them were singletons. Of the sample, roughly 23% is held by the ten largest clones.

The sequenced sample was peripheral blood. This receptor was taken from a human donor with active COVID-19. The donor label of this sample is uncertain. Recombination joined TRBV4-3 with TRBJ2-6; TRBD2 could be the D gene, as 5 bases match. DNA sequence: TGCGCCAGCAGCCAAGACGGGACTGGGGCCAACGTCCTGACTTTC. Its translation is CASSQDGTGANVLTF.